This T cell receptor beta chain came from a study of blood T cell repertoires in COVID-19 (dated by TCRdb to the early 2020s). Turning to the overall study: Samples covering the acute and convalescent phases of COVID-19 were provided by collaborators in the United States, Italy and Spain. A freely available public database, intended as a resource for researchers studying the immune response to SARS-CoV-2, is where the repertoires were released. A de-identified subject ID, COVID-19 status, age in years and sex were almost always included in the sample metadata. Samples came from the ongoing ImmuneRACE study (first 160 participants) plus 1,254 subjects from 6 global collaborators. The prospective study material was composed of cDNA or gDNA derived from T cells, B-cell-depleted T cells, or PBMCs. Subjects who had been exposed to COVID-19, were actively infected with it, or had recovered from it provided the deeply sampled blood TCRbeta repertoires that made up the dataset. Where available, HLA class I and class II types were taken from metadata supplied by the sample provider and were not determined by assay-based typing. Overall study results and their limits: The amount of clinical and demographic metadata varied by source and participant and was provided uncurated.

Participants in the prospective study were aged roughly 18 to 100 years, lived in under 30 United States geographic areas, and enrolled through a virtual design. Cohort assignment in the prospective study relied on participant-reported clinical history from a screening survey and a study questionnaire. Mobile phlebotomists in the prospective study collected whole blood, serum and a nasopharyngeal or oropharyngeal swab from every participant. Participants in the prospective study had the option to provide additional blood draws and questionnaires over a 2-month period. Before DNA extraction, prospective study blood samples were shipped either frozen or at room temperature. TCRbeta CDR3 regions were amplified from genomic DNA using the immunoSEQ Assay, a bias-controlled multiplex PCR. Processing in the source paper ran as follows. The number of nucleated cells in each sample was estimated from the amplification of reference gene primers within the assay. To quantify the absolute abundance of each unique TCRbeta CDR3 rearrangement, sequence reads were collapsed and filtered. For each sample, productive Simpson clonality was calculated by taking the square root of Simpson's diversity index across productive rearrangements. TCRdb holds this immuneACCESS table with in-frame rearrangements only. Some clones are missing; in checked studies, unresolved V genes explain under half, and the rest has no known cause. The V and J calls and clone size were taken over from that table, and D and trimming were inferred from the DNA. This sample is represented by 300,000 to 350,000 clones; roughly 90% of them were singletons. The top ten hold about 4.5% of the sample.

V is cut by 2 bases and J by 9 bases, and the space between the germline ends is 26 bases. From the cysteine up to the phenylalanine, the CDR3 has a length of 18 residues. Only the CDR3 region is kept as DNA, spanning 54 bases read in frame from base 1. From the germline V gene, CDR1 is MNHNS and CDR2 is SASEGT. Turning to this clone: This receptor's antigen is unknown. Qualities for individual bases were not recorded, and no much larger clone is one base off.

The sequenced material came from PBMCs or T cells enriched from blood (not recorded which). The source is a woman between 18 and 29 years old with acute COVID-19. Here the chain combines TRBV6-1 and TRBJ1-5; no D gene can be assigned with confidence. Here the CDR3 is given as CASSEIGGGWATKVPQHF. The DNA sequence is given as TGTGCCAGCAGTGAAATCGGAGGTGGGTGGGCCACCAAGGTGCCCCAGCATTTT.